One T cell receptor (beta chain) is described in this entry. CDR1 and CDR2 from the germline V gene are SGHRS and YFSETQ. The CDR3 has 15 residues. Trimming pared 4 bases from V and 8 bases from J, leaving 21 bases between. In the PCR, 60 Vbeta and 13 Jbeta primers were used. Sequencing was performed with immunoSEQ multiplex PCR; in TCRdb, only in-frame clones are kept and a portion is missing. In the table there are some 130,000 clones, roughly 70% of which are singletons. These data come from a study of cytomegalovirus exposure and HLA in healthy donors. The chain uses TRBV5-1 and TRBJ1-2; D possibly corresponds to TRBD1 (6 bases). The material sequenced was PBMCs. The source is a middle-aged man in good health and CMV-seronegative. CDR3 residues: CASSPEAGDLLGYTF. DNA of the CDR3: TGCGCCAGCAGCCCGGAGGCAGGGGACCTGTTGGGCTACACCTTC.